Here is one T cell receptor (beta chain) with its context. The antigen is undetermined. This sample is part of a study of cytomegalovirus exposure and HLA in healthy donors. The CDR3 consists of 15 residues. With 1 base removed from V and 7 bases from J, the gap between germline ends came to 13 bases. The germline gives CDR1 KGHSH, CDR2 LQKENI. The PCR was carried out with 60 Vbeta primers and 13 Jbeta primers. The data were produced by immunoSEQ multiplex PCR, yet TCRdb's version contains in-frame clones alone and is incomplete. There are about 88,000 clones in the sample; 85% to 90% occur only once, and around 2.3% lies in the top ten. Study-level points and caveats: TCR beta chain V- and J-gene trimming was linked, in a later analysis, to a missense variant in DCLRE1C.

The sample taken for sequencing was PBMCs. The sequence was obtained from a man younger than 30 in good health and CMV-seronegative. The V call is TRBV18, the J call TRBJ1-4; D remains ambiguous. CDR3 coding DNA: TGTGCCAGCTCACCACAAACCGCAGGAAGTGAAAAACTGTTTTTT. Encoded protein: CASSPQTAGSEKLFF.